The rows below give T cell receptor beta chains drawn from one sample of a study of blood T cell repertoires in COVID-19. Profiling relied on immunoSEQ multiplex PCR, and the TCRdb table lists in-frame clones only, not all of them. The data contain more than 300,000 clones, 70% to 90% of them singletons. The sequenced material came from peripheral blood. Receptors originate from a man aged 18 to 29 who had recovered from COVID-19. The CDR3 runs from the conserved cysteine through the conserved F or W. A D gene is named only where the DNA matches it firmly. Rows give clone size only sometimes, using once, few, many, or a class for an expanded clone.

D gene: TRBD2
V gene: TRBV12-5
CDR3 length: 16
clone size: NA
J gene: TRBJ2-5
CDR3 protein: CASGAGLAGGQETQYF
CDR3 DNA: TGTGCTAGTGGTGCGGGACTAGCGGGAGGACAAGAGACCCAGTACTTC

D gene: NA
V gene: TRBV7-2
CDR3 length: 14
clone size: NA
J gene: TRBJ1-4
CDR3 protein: CASSPRLSAEKLFF
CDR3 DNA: TGTGCCAGCAGCCCCCGACTTTCGGCCGAGAAACTGTTTTTT

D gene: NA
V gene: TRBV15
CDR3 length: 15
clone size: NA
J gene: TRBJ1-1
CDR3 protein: CATSRVRGLDTEAFF
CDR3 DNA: TGTGCCACCAGCAGAGTAAGGGGACTCGACACTGAAGCTTTCTTT

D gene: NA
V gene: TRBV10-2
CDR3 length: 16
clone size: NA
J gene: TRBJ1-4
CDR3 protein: CASSPIRDTDNEKLFF
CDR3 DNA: TGCGCCAGCAGTCCGATCCGGGACACTGATAATGAAAAACTGTTTTTT

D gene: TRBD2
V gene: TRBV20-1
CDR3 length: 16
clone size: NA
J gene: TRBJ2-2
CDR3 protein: CSASVAGGVYTGELFF
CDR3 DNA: TGCAGTGCTAGTGTGGCGGGAGGGGTATACACCGGGGAGCTGTTTTTT

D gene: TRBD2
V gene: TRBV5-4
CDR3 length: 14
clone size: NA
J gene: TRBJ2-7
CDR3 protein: CASSLGAGANEQYF
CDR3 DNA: TGTGCCAGCAGCTTGGGAGCGGGGGCGAACGAGCAGTACTTC

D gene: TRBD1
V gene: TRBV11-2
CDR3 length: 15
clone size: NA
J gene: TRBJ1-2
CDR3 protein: CASSLAMGQGNGYTF
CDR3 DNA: TGTGCCAGCAGCTTAGCCATGGGACAGGGGAATGGCTACACCTTC

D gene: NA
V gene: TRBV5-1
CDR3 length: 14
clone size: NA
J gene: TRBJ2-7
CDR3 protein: CASSLGQGWDEQYF
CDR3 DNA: TGCGCCAGCAGCTTGGGGCAGGGATGGGACGAGCAGTACTTC

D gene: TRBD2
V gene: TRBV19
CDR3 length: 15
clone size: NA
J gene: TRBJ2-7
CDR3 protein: CASSIRTSGAYEQYF
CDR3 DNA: TGTGCCAGTAGTATTCGCACTAGCGGGGCCTACGAGCAGTACTTC

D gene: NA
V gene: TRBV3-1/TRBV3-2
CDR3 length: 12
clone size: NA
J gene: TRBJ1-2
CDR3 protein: CASSQGGFGYTF
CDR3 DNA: TGTGCCAGCAGCCAAGGCGGCTTTGGCTACACCTTC

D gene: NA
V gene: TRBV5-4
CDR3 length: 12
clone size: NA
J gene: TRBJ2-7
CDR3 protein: CASSSTAYEQYF
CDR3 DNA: TGTGCCAGCAGCTCCACAGCCTACGAGCAGTACTTC

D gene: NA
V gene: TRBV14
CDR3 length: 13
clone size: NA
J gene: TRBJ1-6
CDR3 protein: CASSQAGVSPLHF
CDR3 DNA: TGTGCCAGCAGCCAAGCAGGGGTTTCACCCCTCCACTTT

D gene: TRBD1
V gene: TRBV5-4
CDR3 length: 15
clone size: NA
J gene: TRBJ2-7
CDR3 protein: CASSITGEGTYEQYF
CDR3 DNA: TGTGCCAGCAGTATAACAGGGGAAGGGACCTACGAGCAGTACTTC

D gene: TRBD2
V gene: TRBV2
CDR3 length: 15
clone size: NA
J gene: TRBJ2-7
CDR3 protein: CASRESSGDYYEQYF
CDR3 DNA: TGTGCCAGCAGAGAATCTAGCGGGGACTACTACGAGCAGTACTTC

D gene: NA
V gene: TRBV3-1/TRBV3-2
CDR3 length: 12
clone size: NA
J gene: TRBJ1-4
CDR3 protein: CASSPNQEKLFF
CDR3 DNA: TGTGCCAGCAGCCCTAATCAAGAAAAACTGTTTTTT

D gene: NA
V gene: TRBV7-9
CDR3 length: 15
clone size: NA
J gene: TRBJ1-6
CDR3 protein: CASSLESPVSSPLHF
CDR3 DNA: TGTGCCAGCAGCTTAGAATCCCCTGTGAGTTCACCCCTCCACTTT

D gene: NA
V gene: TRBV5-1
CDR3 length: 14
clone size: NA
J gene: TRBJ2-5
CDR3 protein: CASSGPGREETQYF
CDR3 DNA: TGCGCCAGCTCTGGCCCTGGCCGGGAAGAGACCCAGTACTTC

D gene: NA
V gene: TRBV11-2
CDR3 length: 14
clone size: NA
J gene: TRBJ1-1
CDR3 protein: CASSFNRVSTEAFF
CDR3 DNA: TGTGCCAGCAGCTTCAACAGGGTATCCACTGAAGCTTTCTTT

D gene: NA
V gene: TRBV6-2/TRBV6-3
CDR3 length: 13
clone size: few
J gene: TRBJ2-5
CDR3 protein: CASSSGVWETQYF
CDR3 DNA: TGTGCCAGCAGTTCGGGGGTATGGGAGACCCAGTACTTC

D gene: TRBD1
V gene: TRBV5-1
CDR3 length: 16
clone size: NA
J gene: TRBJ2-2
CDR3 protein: CASSFVQGARTGELFF
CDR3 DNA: TGCGCCAGCAGCTTTGTTCAGGGGGCAAGGACCGGGGAGCTGTTTTTT

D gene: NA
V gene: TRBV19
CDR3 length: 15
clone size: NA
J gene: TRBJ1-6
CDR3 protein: CASSPGSLGNSPLHF
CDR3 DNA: TGTGCCAGTAGCCCGGGGAGCCTGGGGAATTCACCCCTCCACTTT

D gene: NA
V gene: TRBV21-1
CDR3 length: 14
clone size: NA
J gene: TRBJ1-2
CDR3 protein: CASSPSPKLYGYTF
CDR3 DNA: TGTGCCAGCAGCCCATCACCTAAATTGTATGGCTACACCTTC

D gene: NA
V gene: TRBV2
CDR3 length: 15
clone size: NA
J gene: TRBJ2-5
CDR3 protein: CASQWDQGPQETQYF
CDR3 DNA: TGTGCCTCTCAGTGGGACCAGGGGCCCCAAGAGACCCAGTACTTC